This T cell receptor (beta chain) was identified in a study of identical twins. A universal primer site came from template switching; cDNA carried unique molecular identifiers. TCRdb used MiXCR to reprocess the 5' RACE reads, holding one entry per CDR3 protein. The sample holds 500,000 to 700,000 distinct CDR3 sequences, about 7.1% seen once. Findings and limits, study-wide: Without tracking the same donors, conclusions rested on cross-sectional statistical analysis.

Trimming cost V 2 bases and J 5 bases, with 20 bases left between them. CDR3 size: 17 residues. This clonotype was detected many times. Its antigen remains unidentified. Another study also made use of these data, one on yellow fever vaccine responses in identical twins.

The clonotype comes from a woman aged 18-35 years in good health. Specimen: PBMCs. The J gene is TRBJ2-3, the V gene TRBV12-3 or TRBV12-4; D is perhaps TRBD2 (5 bases). The CDR3: CASSLRGPIERIDTQYF. CDR3 nucleotide sequence: TGTGCCAGCAGTTTACGCGGGCCCATTGAAAGGATAGATACGCAGTATTTT.